These 8 T cell receptor beta chains share one sample of origin, sequenced in a study of shared clonotypes between healthy human individuals. The naive CD8 fraction comprised CD45RO-negative cells positively selected for CCR7 and excluded terminally differentiated effector memory CD45RA+ cells. TCRdb keeps only in-frame clones here, not all; method: immunoSEQ multiplex PCR. Seen here are roughly 650,000 clones, approximately 96% observed once, and the top ten hold less than 0.12%. Sample: naive CD8+ T cells sorted from blood. These receptors all stem from a woman aged 30 to 39 in good health.

The rearrangement uses TRBV7-3 and TRBJ2-7; 8 nucleotides agree with TRBD2. Trimming took 3 bases from V and 3 from J; bases not matched to a gene: 16. Germline assignment: CDR1 SGHTA and CDR2 FQGTGA. There are 18 residues in the CDR3. Here the CDR3 reads CASSLYFTAGENFYEQYF. The CDR3, as DNA: TGTGCCAGCAGCTTGTACTTCACAGCGGGAGAGAACTTCTACGAGCAGTACTTC.

The V gene is TRBV29-1, the J gene TRBJ2-7; the D gene is possibly TRBD2 (6 bases). CDR3 length: 12 amino acids. Germline CDR1 SQVTM, CDR2 ANQGSEA. The CDR3 bases are TGCAGTGGAGGGTTTTCGACCTACGAGCAGTACTTC. It is translated as CSGGFSTYEQYF.

V and J are TRBV9 and TRBJ1-3; 10 bases line up with TRBD1. The V gene end was trimmed by 4 bases and the J gene end by 4 bases; junction bases not matched to a gene: 5. CDR1 and CDR2 (germline): SGDLS, YYNGEE. The CDR3 consists of 15 residues. DNA of the CDR3: TGTGCCAGCAGCACGGGACAGGGGCTGGGAAACACCATATATTTT. The encoded protein is CASSTGQGLGNTIYF. Together with reference TRBV9 and TRBJ1-3, the CDR3 gives the full variable domain: DSGVTQTPKHLITATGQRVTLRCSPRSGDLSVYWYQQSLDQGLQFLIQYYNGEERAKGNILERFSAQQFPDLHSELNLSSLELGDSALYFCASSTGQGLGNTIYFGEGSWLTVV.

The gene calls are TRBV6-4 and TRBJ2-7; TRBD2 agrees at 11 bases. The V gene's germline CDR1 is MRHNA and CDR2 SNTAGT. The CDR3 spans 16 residues. The junction had 7 bases not matched to a gene; V was cut back by 6 bases and J by 0 bases. The CDR3 here is CASRPGLAAISYEQYF. The CDR3 DNA sequence: TGTGCCAGCAGGCCGGGACTAGCGGCGATCTCCTACGAGCAGTACTTC.

CDR3 protein: CASSGVGAERTGELFF. CDR3 coding DNA: TGTGCCAGCAGCGGGGTTGGAGCGGAGCGGACCGGGGAGCTGTTTTTT. This chain joins TRBV9 and TRBJ2-2; a possible D gene is TRBD2 (5 bases). Germline V lookup: CDR1 SGDLS, CDR2 YYNGEE. This CDR3 has 16 residues. V was pared by 3 bases and J by 5 bases, with 17 bases between.

The chain employs TRBV15 and TRBJ2-7, with D perhaps TRBD1 (6 bases). Germline loops: CDR1 LNHNV, CDR2 YYDKDF (reference sequence). The ends were cut back, 4 bases at V and 0 bases at J, with 13 bases in the middle. This CDR3 comprises 15 residues. This CDR3 reads CATSTLQGVSYEQYF. CDR3 DNA: TGTGCCACCAGCACACTACAGGGCGTCTCCTACGAGCAGTACTTC. The full variable domain, in which reference TRBV15 and TRBJ2-7 provide the parts outside the CDR3, is DAMVIQNPRYQVTQFGKPVTLSCSQTLNHNVMYWYQQKSSQAPKLLFHYYDKDFNNEADTPDNFQSRRPNTSFCFLDIRSPGLGDTAMYLCATSTLQGVSYEQYFGPGTRLTVT.

This clone was detected once. The chain employs TRBV2 and TRBJ2-7; no clear D gene. Trimming pared 6 bases from V and 0 bases from J, leaving 15 bases between. Germline V gene data show CDR1 as SNHLY and CDR2 as FYNNEI. This CDR3 has 15 residues. CDR3 residues: CASSPAQVSSYEQYF. In DNA, the CDR3 is TGTGCCAGCAGCCCTGCGCAGGTGAGCTCCTACGAGCAGTACTTC.

This rearrangement joins TRBV18 to TRBJ1-2; D call uncertain. The V and J ends lost 5 bases and 2 bases respectively, with 9 bases between them. This CDR3 comprises 13 residues. Germline V gives CDR1 KGHSH, CDR2 LQKENI. Here the CDR3 reads CASSIERNYGYTF. The CDR3 DNA reads as TGTGCCAGCTCAATTGAAAGAAACTATGGCTACACCTTC. Looking up the rest from reference TRBV18 and TRBJ1-2 gives the full variable domain: NAGVMQNPRHLVRRRGQEARLRCSPMKGHSHVYWYRQLPEEGLKFMVYLQKENIIDESGMPKERFSAEFPKEGPSILRIQQVVRGDSAAYFCASSIERNYGYTFGSGTRLTVV.